The clone carrying this T cell receptor beta chain was seen a few times. CDR1 MNHEY and CDR2 SVGAGI come from the germline V gene. The V end lost 2 bases, the J end lost 2 bases, and 10 bases lay between the germline ends. This CDR3 has 14 amino acids. This record comes from a study of blood T cell repertoires in COVID-19. Across the whole study: The study drew acute and convalescent COVID-19 samples from the United States, Italy and Spain.

Profiled with immunoSEQ multiplex PCR; TCRdb holds only in-frame clones, not every one. The top ten clones hold approximately 9% of a sample with roughly 250,000 clones, over 75% of them seen once. The chain links TRBV6-5 to TRBJ2-7, with D possibly being TRBD2 (7 bases). The specimen was peripheral blood. This sequence was found in a human donor in a cohort sampled during active COVID-19. CDR3 DNA: TGTGCCAGCAGTTACGTCGGGGGGCCCTACGAGCAGTACTTC. Its protein is CASSYVGGPYEQYF.